The 23 T cell receptor beta chains reported below all come from one sample, sequenced in a study of cytomegalovirus exposure and HLA in healthy donors. PCR involved 60 Vbeta and 13 Jbeta primers. Profiling relied on immunoSEQ multiplex PCR, and the TCRdb table lists in-frame clones only, not all of them. The sample yields 150,000 to 200,000 clones, about 85% seen once. The sample taken for sequencing was PBMCs. The receptor set was obtained from a woman aged 50 to 60 in good health and CMV-seronegative.

The chain couples TRBV6-6 to TRBJ1-5; D ambiguous. V lost 5 bases and J 5 bases, leaving 10 bases between the germline ends. CDR1 MNHNY and CDR2 SVGAGI come from the germline V gene (reference sequence). The CDR3 runs to 13 residues. In DNA form, the CDR3 reads TGTGCCAGCAGTAACGGGAAGGATCAGCCCCAGCATTTT. Encoded protein: CASSNGKDQPQHF.

The chain carries TRBV25-1 and TRBJ1-4, with 7 bases aligning to TRBD1. V was clipped by 3 bases and J by 2 bases; unmatched bases: 6. The CDR3 consists of 16 residues. Per the germline V gene, CDR1 is MGHDK and CDR2 is SYGVNS. CDR3 region: CASSDRRTGTNEKLFF. CDR3 DNA: TGTGCCAGCAGTGACCGCCGGACAGGCACTAATGAAAAACTGTTTTTT.

The gene calls are TRBV5-5 and TRBJ1-2, with 9 bases identical to TRBD1. Germline CDR1 and CDR2: SGHKS and YYEKEE (reference sequence). Germline trimming cut 0 bases from V and 3 bases from J; bases unmatched to any gene: 3. This CDR3 has 15 residues. CDR3 sequence (DNA): TGTGCCAGCAGCTTGGGGACAGGGGTCGACTATGGCTACACCTTC. Protein product: CASSLGTGVDYGYTF.

V and J are TRBV7-6 and TRBJ2-2; a weak D match, TRBD2 (5 bases). Germline CDR1 reads SGHVS; CDR2 reads FNYEAQ. The CDR3 loop spans 15 amino acids. V dropped 1 base and J dropped 5 bases, with 11 bases sitting between them. In DNA form, the CDR3 reads TGTGCCAGCAGCTTAGTGGGCGGAGGAACCGGGGAGCTGTTTTTT. As protein: CASSLVGGGTGELFF. The whole variable domain, filled in from reference TRBV7-6 and TRBJ2-2, reads GAGVSQSPRYKVTKRGQDVALRCDPISGHVSLYWYRQALGQGPEFLTYFNYEAQQDKSGLPNDRFSAERPEGSISTLTIQRTEQRDSAMYRCASSLVGGGTGELFFGEGSRLTVL.

The chain has TRBV28 and TRBJ2-3, with D possibly TRBD1 on 5 matching bases. The germline V gene encodes CDR1 MDHEN and CDR2 SYDVKM. Trimming removed 5 bases from V and 0 bases from J, with 9 bases in between. The CDR3 sequence is 14 residues long. The CDR3 loop reads CASSMAGSTDTQYF. The CDR3 bases are TGTGCCAGCAGTATGGCAGGGAGCACAGATACGCAGTATTTT.

This sequence joins TRBV28 and TRBJ2-2; TRBD2 matches 9 bases. This CDR3 contains 18 residues. The germline CDR1 and CDR2 sequences are MDHEN and SYDVKM. J lost 5 bases, V lost 3 bases, and 13 bases had no gene match. The CDR3: CASSFPHDAGGRTGELFF. The DNA of the CDR3 is TGTGCCAGCAGTTTCCCACACGACGCGGGAGGGAGGACCGGGGAGCTGTTTTTT.

V usage is TRBV6-1 and J usage is TRBJ2-3; maybe TRBD1 (6 bases). Trimming stripped 4 bases from V and 4 bases from J, with 9 bases between. The germline gives CDR1 MNHNS, CDR2 SASEGT. The CDR3 length is 13 residues. CDR3 protein: CASSVGAADTQYF. CDR3 nucleotide sequence: TGTGCCAGCAGTGTGGGGGCCGCAGATACGCAGTATTTT.

The chain couples TRBV18 to TRBJ1-1; 8 bases align to TRBD1. The trim removed 4 bases at V and 0 bases at J, leaving 10 bases unmatched. The germline V gene has CDR1 KGHSH and CDR2 LQKENI. The CDR3 loop spans 17 amino acids. In DNA form, the CDR3 reads TGTGCCAGCTCACAACTCTTACAGGGGGTTATGAACACTGAAGCTTTCTTT. Encoded protein: CASSQLLQGVMNTEAFF.

J is TRBJ1-1 and V is TRBV27; 8 bases are shared with TRBD1. V shed 5 bases, J shed 10 bases, and the junction held 9 bases outside the gene matches. The CDR3 has 13 amino acids. CDR1 MNHEY and CDR2 SMNVEV come from the germline V gene (reference sequence). CDR3 coding DNA: TGTGCCAGCAGTGTAAGACAGGGGTGGGGAGCTTTCTTT. Encoded protein: CASSVRQGWGAFF.

The J gene is TRBJ1-4, the V gene TRBV6-6; no firm D call. This CDR3 spans 15 amino acids. The V end was cut by 6 bases, the J end by 5 bases, with 16 bases between. Per germline, CDR1 MNHNY and CDR2 SVGAGI (reference sequence). The CDR3 spells CASSQRPGLNEKLFF. CDR3 nucleotides: TGTGCCAGCAGCCAACGGCCGGGTCTGAATGAAAAACTGTTTTTT.

V and J are TRBV5-1 and TRBJ2-5; 7 nucleotides agree with TRBD2. Germline values: CDR1 SGHRS, CDR2 YFSETQ. V was pared by 4 bases and J by 2 bases, with 5 bases of the junction left unmatched. The length of the CDR3 is 14 residues. The CDR3 coding sequence is TGCGCCAGCAGCCGAGCGGGATCGCAAGAGACCCAGTACTTC. It codes for CASSRAGSQETQYF.

This clone was seen a handful of times. The genes are TRBV13 and TRBJ1-6; 7 bases fit TRBD1. Germline V CDR1 and CDR2: PRHDT, FYEKMQ (reference sequence). V shed 0 bases, J shed 9 bases, and the junction held 5 bases outside the gene matches. The CDR3 extends over 15 amino acids. The CDR3 protein is CASSLGVRGTSPLHF. CDR3 coding DNA: TGTGCCAGCAGCTTAGGTGTCAGGGGGACTTCACCCCTCCACTTT.

The gene calls are TRBV4-3 and TRBJ2-3; 9 bases line up with TRBD1. The CDR3 totals 15 residues. Losses at the gene ends were 2 bases for V and 1 base for J; bases not matched to a gene: 1. Germline V gives CDR1 LGHNA, CDR2 YSLEER. The CDR3 loop is CASSQRTGGTDTQYF. The CDR3 coding sequence is TGCGCCAGCAGCCAACGGACAGGGGGCACAGATACGCAGTATTTT.

The gene calls are TRBV27 and TRBJ2-3; D gene uncertain. The V gene's germline CDR1 is MNHEY and CDR2 SMNVEV (reference sequence). Trimming took off 4 bases at V and 0 bases at J, with 8 bases between the two ends. This CDR3 contains 14 residues. The CDR3 here is CASSSTTSTDTQYF. The CDR3 DNA reads TGTGCCAGCAGTTCCACGACTAGCACAGATACGCAGTATTTT.

This clone was observed once. The genes are TRBV7-3 and TRBJ2-1; 7 nucleotides agree with TRBD2. The CDR3 extends over 12 amino acids. V dropped 6 bases and J dropped 9; count of bases not matched to a gene: 5. The germline CDR1 and CDR2 sequences are SGHTA and FQGTGA. The CDR3 here is CASRGGGVEQFF. The CDR3 DNA follows: TGTGCCAGCAGGGGGGGAGGGGTTGAGCAGTTCTTC.

The chain couples TRBV5-6 to TRBJ2-7; 7 bases are a match to TRBD2. V lost 0 bases to trimming and J lost 7 bases; unmatched junction nucleotides: 13. Per the germline V gene, CDR1 is SGHDT and CDR2 is YYEEEE. The CDR3 is made up of 16 amino acids. CDR3 protein: CASSLGPGGAGGEQYF. CDR3 DNA: TGTGCCAGCAGCTTGGGACCGGGGGGAGCCGGGGGAGAGCAGTACTTC.

This sequence joins TRBV7-2 and TRBJ2-2, with TRBD2 matching 10 bases. Germline V CDR1 and CDR2: SGHTA, FQGNSA. The CDR3 is 15 amino acids. Trimming took 2 bases from V and 8 from J; bases not matched to a gene: 5. The CDR3, as DNA: TGTGCCAGCAGCTTAATAGCGGGAGGTCGTGGGGAGCTGTTTTTT. Translated, it gives CASSLIAGGRGELFF.

There are a few counts of this clone. V and J are TRBV9 and TRBJ1-1; D is unresolved. This CDR3 spans 13 amino acids. The ends were cut back, 1 base at V and 4 bases at J, with 8 bases in the middle. Germline CDR1 is SGDLS and CDR2 is YYNGEE. For the CDR3, the DNA is TGTGCCAGCAGCGTAACGGAGGGCACTGAAGCTTTCTTT. Protein sequence: CASSVTEGTEAFF. Full variable domain (rest looked up from reference TRBV9 and TRBJ1-1): DSGVTQTPKHLITATGQRVTLRCSPRSGDLSVYWYQQSLDQGLQFLIQYYNGEERAKGNILERFSAQQFPDLHSELNLSSLELGDSALYFCASSVTEGTEAFFGQGTRLTVV.

The gene calls are TRBV5-6 and TRBJ2-7; D is possibly TRBD1 (6 bases). V shed 0 bases and J shed 6 bases, with 19 bases lying between them. Per germline, CDR1 SGHDT and CDR2 YYEEEE. The length of the CDR3 is 16 residues. The CDR3 region is CASSLGGAQGRSEQYF. The CDR3 DNA reads TGTGCCAGCAGCTTGGGGGGTGCACAGGGAAGGAGCGAGCAGTACTTC.

The chain employs TRBV19 and TRBJ1-1; 10 bases match TRBD1. The CDR3 consists of 15 residues. V was clipped by 6 bases and J by 0 bases; unmatched bases: 4. The germline gives CDR1 LNHDA, CDR2 SQIVND (reference sequence). CDR3 nucleotide sequence: TGTGCCAGTAGCGCGGGGACAGGGGTGAACACTGAAGCTTTCTTT. It is translated as CASSAGTGVNTEAFF.

The rearrangement uses TRBV30 and TRBJ1-1; 9 bases fit TRBD1. The V segment lost 2 bases and the J segment 4 bases; nucleotides outside the gene matches: 2. The CDR3 runs 13 residues. Germline V lookup: CDR1 GTSNPN, CDR2 SVGIG (reference sequence). The CDR3 coding sequence is TGTGCCTGGAGTCCGGACAGGGGCACTGAAGCTTTCTTT. This translates into CAWSPDRGTEAFF.

This clone showed up just a few times. This chain links TRBV5-1 with TRBJ1-4; weak D call: TRBD1 (5 bases). With 0 bases removed from V and 3 bases from J, the gap between germline ends came to 12 bases. CDR1 is SGHRS, CDR2 YFSETQ, per germline. CDR3 length: 16 amino acids. CDR3 sequence: CASSLGGQGPNEKLFF. DNA for the CDR3: TGCGCCAGCAGCTTGGGGGGTCAGGGCCCTAATGAAAAACTGTTTTTT.

The V and J genes are TRBV15 and TRBJ1-6; no clear D. Trimming stripped 3 bases from V and 9 bases from J, with 12 bases between. Germline V gene sequence: CDR1 LNHNV, CDR2 YYDKDF (reference sequence). The length of the CDR3 is 14 residues. The CDR3 is CATSRATGGSPLHF. CDR3 bases: TGTGCCACCAGCAGGGCTACCGGAGGTTCACCCCTCCACTTT.